The 21 T cell receptor beta chains in this list originate from one sample, sequenced in a study of identical twins. TCRdb re-derived calls from the 5' RACE reads in MiXCR, one entry per CDR3 protein. Of some 560,000 distinct CDR3 sequences listed, around 9.6% are singletons. The same data also contributed to another study, on yellow fever vaccine responses in identical twins.

Sample: PBMCs. The receptor source for this set is a woman aged 18 to 35 in good health.

The rearrangement uses TRBV2 and TRBJ2-1; D gene uncertain. Germline lookup yields CDR1 SNHLY and CDR2 FYNNEI. With 0 bases removed from V and 2 bases from J, the gap between germline ends came to 2 bases. The CDR3 is made up of 13 amino acids. CDR3 sequence: CASSEAPYNEQFF. CDR3 coding DNA: TGTGCCAGCAGTGAAGCCCCCTACAATGAGCAGTTCTTC.

This clonotype was seen repeatedly, ten times or more. CDR3: CASSSLQRTDTQYF. CDR3 nucleotide sequence: TGTGCCAGCAGTTCCCTACAGCGCACAGATACGCAGTATTTT. The gene calls are TRBV6-5 and TRBJ2-3; D is unclear. This CDR3 has 14 amino acids. In germline, CDR1 is MNHEY, CDR2 SVGAGI. V lost 4 bases, J lost 1 base, and 9 bases lay in between.

This clonotype was counted at least ten times. This sequence joins TRBV5-1 and TRBJ2-2, with TRBD1 matching over 7 bases. The CDR3 is 14 amino acids. Germline V gene data show CDR1 as SGHRS and CDR2 as YFSETQ. With V trimmed by 6 bases and J by 7 bases, 9 bases remained unmatched. This chain's CDR3 is CASNKNWDSGELFF. The CDR3 bases are TGCGCCAGCAACAAAAATTGGGACAGCGGGGAGCTGTTTTTT.

This clonotype occurred many times. This chain joins TRBV7-9 and TRBJ2-3; 7 bases fit TRBD1. The CDR3 sequence is 16 residues long. With 6 bases clipped from V and 0 bases from J, the junction kept 9 bases outside the gene matches. Germline assignment: CDR1 SEHNR and CDR2 FQNEAQ (reference sequence). DNA of the CDR3: TGTGCCAGCAGACCCAACAGGGGCCCCAGCACAGATACGCAGTATTTT. It codes for CASRPNRGPSTDTQYF. Full variable domain (outside the CDR3, taken from reference TRBV7-9 and TRBJ2-3): DTGVSQNPRHKITKRGQNVTFRCDPISEHNRLYWYRQTLGQGPEFLTYFQNEAQLEKSRLLSDRFSAERPKGSFSTLEIQRTEQGDSAMYLCASRPNRGPSTDTQYFGPGTRLTVL.

This clonotype has at least ten counts. The chain combines TRBV6-5 with TRBJ2-7; no definite D call. This CDR3 spans 14 amino acids. V gave up 3 bases and J gave up 3 bases, with 12 bases separating them. Germline CDR1 MNHEY, CDR2 SVGAGI. CDR3 amino acids: CASSYSSGVYEQYF. The CDR3 bases are TGTGCCAGCAGTTATTCTTCAGGAGTCTACGAGCAGTACTTC.

This clonotype was detected only a few times. The gene calls are TRBV10-3 and TRBJ2-3, with 9 nucleotides matching TRBD1. Germline V gives CDR1 ENHRY, CDR2 SYGVKD. The V gene end was trimmed by 4 bases and the J gene end by 4 bases; junction bases not matched to a gene: 15. CDR3 size: 18 residues. CDR3 region: CAISAEQGAPGLADTQYF. DNA of the CDR3: TGTGCCATCAGTGCAGAACAGGGGGCGCCCGGGTTGGCAGATACGCAGTATTTT.

This clonotype was seen more than once but under ten times. V is TRBV4-3 and J is TRBJ2-1, with D tentatively TRBD2 (5 bases). V shed 0 bases and J shed 6 bases, with 12 bases lying between them. Germline-derived CDR1 and CDR2 are LGHNA and YSLEER. The CDR3 length is 15 residues. CDR3 DNA sequence: TGCGCCAGCAGCCAAGAACTAGAATACAGCAATGAGCAGTTCTTC. Translating it yields CASSQELEYSNEQFF.

The CDR3 spells CASSQGATPNTEAFF. DNA for the CDR3: TGCGCCAGCAGCCAAGGAGCCACACCGAACACTGAAGCTTTCTTT. The chain joins TRBV4-3 to TRBJ1-1, with D uncertain. V was pared by 1 base and J by 1 base, with 10 bases between. Germline CDR1 reads LGHNA; CDR2 reads YSLEER. The CDR3 loop spans 15 amino acids.

This clonotype was found many times. The genes are TRBV7-2 and TRBJ2-7; 13 nucleotides agree with TRBD2. After removal of 5 bases from V and 1 base from J, the junction contained 2 bases not matched to a gene. The CDR3 spans 15 residues. Germline CDR1 SGHTA, CDR2 FQGNSA. The CDR3 sequence is CASSILAGGSYEQYF. The CDR3 nucleotides read TGTGCCAGCAGCATACTAGCGGGGGGGTCCTACGAGCAGTACTTC.

Regarding this clonotype: A much bigger clone sits one base away, suggesting this may be a read error. Given the absence of the conserved phenylalanine or tryptophan at the CDR3 end, a read error is likely. V is TRBV3-1 and J is TRBJ2-3, with 11 bases fitting TRBD2. The V gene's germline CDR1 is LGHDT and CDR2 YNNKEL (reference sequence). The CDR3 length is 14 residues. The V segment lost 2 bases and the J segment 5 bases; nucleotides outside the gene matches: 0. DNA for the CDR3: TGTGCCAGCAGCCAACTAGCGGGAGGAGATACGCAGTATTAT. Protein product: CASSQLAGGDTQYY.

This clonotype was found many times. The V call is TRBV6-2 or TRBV6-3, the J call TRBJ1-5; no definite D call. The germline V gene encodes CDR1 MNHEY and CDR2 SVGEGT. CDR3 length: 13 residues. V was clipped by 2 bases and J by 3 bases, with 5 bases between them. CDR3 sequence reads: CASSYQVNQPQHF. CDR3 bases: TGTGCCAGCAGTTACCAGGTCAATCAGCCCCAGCATTTT.

The genes are TRBV6-5 and TRBJ2-4; D unresolved. Germline V gene lookup returns CDR1 MNHEY and CDR2 SVGAGI. The V end lost 0 bases, the J end lost 0 bases, and 12 bases lay between the germline ends. This CDR3 has 17 amino acids. CDR3 loop: CASSYSKGSLAKNIQYF. For the CDR3, the DNA is TGTGCCAGCAGTTACTCGAAAGGCTCGCTAGCCAAAAACATTCAGTACTTC.

A few counts support this clonotype. The rearrangement links TRBV6-5 to TRBJ2-7; perhaps TRBD2 as D (7 bases). This CDR3 comprises 16 residues. Trimming cost V 0 bases and J 4 bases, with 16 bases left between them. The germline gives CDR1 MNHEY, CDR2 SVGAGI. The CDR3 reads CASSYSEGGGEYEQYF. The DNA for the CDR3 is TGTGCCAGCAGTTACTCCGAAGGGGGGGGGGAGTACGAGCAGTACTTC.

In its sample, this clonotype was seen many times. The chain joins TRBV5-1 to TRBJ2-7, with TRBD1 matching over 7 bases. This CDR3 is 13 amino acids long. Germline CDR1 SGHRS, CDR2 YFSETQ. The trim removed 4 bases at V and 7 bases at J, leaving 8 bases unmatched. CDR3 region: CASSHGTEKEQYF. Written as DNA, the CDR3 is TGCGCCAGCAGCCACGGGACAGAGAAGGAGCAGTACTTC.

The table lists this clonotype with many counts. CDR3 nucleotide sequence: TGTGCCAGCAGCCTACCGAATACGGGACTAGCGGGAGCGTACGAGCAGTACTTC. This encodes CASSLPNTGLAGAYEQYF. This rearrangement joins TRBV11-1 to TRBJ2-7, with 14 bases fitting TRBD2. This CDR3 comprises 18 residues. Germline V gene data show CDR1 as SGHAT and CDR2 as FQDESV (reference sequence). V was clipped by 5 bases and J by 4 bases; unmatched bases: 13. The variable domain in full, completed from reference TRBV11-1 and TRBJ2-7, reads EAEVAQSPRYKITEKSQAVAFWCDPISGHATLYWYRQILGQGPELLVQFQDESVVDDSQLPKDRFSAERLKGVDSTLKIQPAELGDSAMYLCASSLPNTGLAGAYEQYFGPGTRLTVT.

This chain links TRBV3-1 with TRBJ2-7, with TRBD2 identical over 9 bases. Germline V gene data show CDR1 as LGHDT and CDR2 as YNNKEL (reference sequence). The CDR3 runs to 16 residues. The junction had 14 bases not matched to a gene; V was cut back by 4 bases and J by 7 bases. Here the CDR3 DNA reads TGTGCCAGCAGCCGACCGACTAGCGGACAGGTTAAAGAGCAGTACTTC. It specifies CASSRPTSGQVKEQYF.

The gene calls are TRBV20-1 and TRBJ2-7; tentative D call: TRBD1 (6 bases). V lost 3 bases and J 3 bases, leaving 21 bases between the germline ends. There are 16 residues in the CDR3. CDR1 DFQATT and CDR2 SNEGSKA come from the germline V gene (reference sequence). CDR3 in DNA: TGCAGTGCTAGGGCTACACTCCGGGACACCATCTACGAGCAGTACTTC. Translated: CSARATLRDTIYEQYF.

This rearrangement joins TRBV19 to TRBJ2-1, with TRBD2 matching over 12 bases. In germline, CDR1 is LNHDA, CDR2 SQIVND (reference sequence). The CDR3 consists of 17 residues. The V segment lost 4 bases and the J segment 7 bases; nucleotides outside the gene matches: 11. CDR3 DNA sequence: TGTGCCAGTAGTAGGGCTAGCGGGGGGGCCTGGGTTAATGAGCAGTTCTTC. As protein: CASSRASGGAWVNEQFF.

This clonotype appeared many times. This chain uses TRBV29-1 with TRBJ2-4, with 8 bases matching TRBD1. CDR3 length: 13 amino acids. Trimming cost V 7 bases and J 2 bases; bases outside gene matches: 4. CDR1 is SQVTM, CDR2 ANQGSEA, per germline. CDR3 residues: CSAGQGSKNIQYF. CDR3 DNA: TGCAGCGCCGGACAGGGCTCCAAAAACATTCAGTACTTC.

This clonotype was seen only a few times. The chain recombines TRBV3-1 with TRBJ2-1; 11 bases align to TRBD2. The CDR3 runs 16 residues. CDR1 and CDR2 from the germline V gene are LGHDT and YNNKEL (reference sequence). Germline trimming cut 4 bases from V and 3 bases from J; bases unmatched to any gene: 5. The CDR3 loop is CASSPWGTSGYNEQFF. CDR3 sequence (DNA): TGTGCCAGCAGCCCCTGGGGGACTAGCGGCTACAATGAGCAGTTCTTC.

CDR3 sequence reads: CAWRWGGLFANTGELFF. CDR3 in DNA: TGTGCCTGGAGGTGGGGGGGACTCTTCGCGAACACCGGGGAGCTGTTTTTT. This chain links TRBV30 with TRBJ2-2, with 7 bases identical to TRBD2. Germline V gene sequence: CDR1 GTSNPN, CDR2 SVGIG (reference sequence). V lost 3 bases and J lost 0; bases outside the gene matches: 10. The CDR3 length is 17 residues.